These T cell receptor beta chains were read from a single sample in a study of T cell responses to AZD1222 COVID-19 vaccine. TCRdb's copy holds only in-frame clones and misses some; the assay was immunoSEQ multiplex PCR. The sample has approximately 110,000 clones, around 86% seen once; the top ten hold roughly 1.1%. The sample in question was peripheral blood, obtained on day 0 of AZD1222 vaccination. These receptors were collected from an adult in good health. Each CDR3 is given with its conserved first and last residue. The D gene is left open where the match is weak. The size entry is marked missing in some rows and otherwise reads once, few, many or a size class.

D	V	size	J	DNA	CDR3
TRBD1	TRBV6-4	NA	TRBJ1-1	TGTGCCAGCAGGGCCGGGACAGGATATACTGAAGCTTTCTTT	CASRAGTGYTEAFF
TRBD1	TRBV10-2	NA	TRBJ2-7	TGCGCCAGCAGTTTGACCGGGACAGTTCCCTACGAGCAGTACTTC	CASSLTGTVPYEQYF
TRBD2	TRBV29-1	NA	TRBJ2-1	TGCAGCGTCGCCCCTAGCGGGGGGGCGTCAGAGCAGTTCTTC	CSVAPSGGASEQFF
TRBD2	TRBV5-1	NA	TRBJ2-1	TGCGCCAGCAGGGGGACTAGTTTTTCCTACAATGAGCAGTTCTTC	CASRGTSFSYNEQFF
NA	TRBV7-2	NA	TRBJ1-5	TGTGCCAGCAGCTTAGCGGGGGGCCAGCCCCAGCATTTT	CASSLAGGQPQHF
NA	TRBV12-3/TRBV12-4	NA	TRBJ1-2	TGTGCCAGCAGTGGGGTTACGGGTTATGGCTACACCTTC	CASSGVTGYGYTF
NA	TRBV2	few	TRBJ1-6	TGTGCCGGAGGGCCGGACCATAATTCACCCCTCCACTTT	CAGGPDHNSPLHF
TRBD1	TRBV6-5	once	TRBJ1-2	TGTGCCAGCAGTTACTCGGTATTAGGGGGCCCCTATGGCTACACCTTC	CASSYSVLGGPYGYTF
TRBD1	TRBV4-1	once	TRBJ2-7	TGCGCCAGCAGCTTCAACGGACAGGGTACCTACGAGCAGTACTTC	CASSFNGQGTYEQYF
TRBD2	TRBV30	NA	TRBJ2-7	TGTGCCTGGACTGCCCTGGGACTAGCGGGGAGATACGAGCAGTACTTC	CAWTALGLAGRYEQYF
NA	TRBV27	NA	TRBJ1-1	TGTGCCAGCAGTCGCTCCACCGGGACAATTATTAACACTGAAGCTTTCTTT	CASSRSTGTIINTEAFF
NA	TRBV27	NA	TRBJ2-7	TGTGCCAGCAGCCGAAGGGACCTAGGCCCTCAAGAGCAGTACTTC	CASSRRDLGPQEQYF
NA	TRBV4-1	NA	TRBJ2-3	TGCGCCAGCAGCCCGAGACCCAGGCCAGATACGCAGTATTTT	CASSPRPRPDTQYF
NA	TRBV4-3	NA	TRBJ1-6	TGCGCCAGCAGCCAAGATGTCACCTATAATTCACCCCTCCACTTT	CASSQDVTYNSPLHF
TRBD1	TRBV18	NA	TRBJ1-2	TGTGCCAGCTCACTTGGACAGGGCGCCTATGGCTACACCTTC	CASSLGQGAYGYTF
NA	TRBV27	NA	TRBJ2-7	TGTGCCAGCCGACTCTCAACGCAGGGTATCTACGAGCAGTACTTC	CASRLSTQGIYEQYF
NA	TRBV6-1	NA	TRBJ1-6	TGTGCCAGCAGTGAACTCTTGGGTTCACCCCTCCACTTT	CASSELLGSPLHF
NA	TRBV9	NA	TRBJ2-7	TGTGCCAGCAGCGTAGCAATCGGGGACAAACTCTACGAGCAGTACTTC	CASSVAIGDKLYEQYF
NA	TRBV11-3	NA	TRBJ1-4	TGTGCCAGCAATGGGAAGAGGGGATTGAGGGAAAAACTGTTTTTT	CASNGKRGLREKLFF
NA	TRBV30	once	TRBJ1-2	TGTGCCTGGAGTGTCATAGGGGTCGGCGGCTACACCTTC	CAWSVIGVGGYTF
NA	TRBV18	NA	TRBJ1-3	TGTGCCAGCTCGTCCTACAGGGTCGTATCTGGAAACACCATATATTTT	CASSSYRVVSGNTIYF
NA	TRBV5-1	NA	TRBJ2-7	TGCGCCAGCAGCCCGGGAAGGGGGGTCTACGAGCAGTACTTC	CASSPGRGVYEQYF
NA	TRBV18	NA	TRBJ1-1	TGTGCCAGCTCAGCAACAGACGGGTCCACTGAAGCTTTCTTT	CASSATDGSTEAFF
NA	TRBV25-1	NA	TRBJ2-5	TGTGCCAGCAGTGAGACCCAGTACTTC	CASSETQYF
NA	TRBV15	NA	TRBJ1-3	TGTGCCACCGAGGTCGATAGGTCCTCTGGAAACACCATATATTTT	CATEVDRSSGNTIYF
TRBD1	TRBV4-3	NA	TRBJ1-6	TGCGCCAGCAGCCGCTTGACAGGGGACAATTCACCCCTCCACTTT	CASSRLTGDNSPLHF
NA	TRBV4-1	NA	TRBJ2-7	TGCGCCAGCAGCAAGCCGACTAGGGGGGGATACGAGCAGTACTTC	CASSKPTRGGYEQYF
NA	TRBV11-2	once	TRBJ1-3	TGTGCCAGCAGCTTAGGCAACAGTGCTTCTGGAAACACCATATATTTT	CASSLGNSASGNTIYF
NA	TRBV6-6	NA	TRBJ1-4	TGTGCCAGCAACTATTTATGGGGAGAAAAACTGTTTTTT	CASNYLWGEKLFF
NA	TRBV27	NA	TRBJ1-4	TGTGCCAGCAGTTTATTGGGGATTAGTGCGGGGCAAAGGGGTGAAAAACTGTTTTTT	CASSLLGISAGQRGEKLFF
NA	TRBV29-1	NA	TRBJ1-5	TGCAGCGTTGCATCAGTCCGGGGTGACAATCAGCCCCAGCATTTT	CSVASVRGDNQPQHF
NA	TRBV14	NA	TRBJ1-3	TGTGCCAGCAGCCAAGTTAGGAGACCATCTGGAAACACCATATATTTT	CASSQVRRPSGNTIYF
TRBD1	TRBV5-5	NA	TRBJ1-4	TGTGCCAGCAGCTTGGAGGGACAGGGTATACGAAAACTGTTTTTT	CASSLEGQGIRKLFF
TRBD1	TRBV3-1/TRBV3-2	NA	TRBJ2-2	TGTGCCAGCAGCCAAAATGACAGGGGCACCGGGGAGCTGTTTTTT	CASSQNDRGTGELFF
TRBD1	TRBV2	NA	TRBJ2-3	TGTGCCAGCAGTGTCAGGGGGCTAAAAGGGGGCACAGATACGCAGTATTTT	CASSVRGLKGGTDTQYF
NA	TRBV2	few	TRBJ1-4	TGTGCCAGCATAATTGGGCGGTACTCTGAAAAACTGTTTTTT	CASIIGRYSEKLFF
NA	TRBV5-1	NA	TRBJ2-7	TGCGCCAGCAGCCCTACGGATCGATTGGGGGAGCAGTACTTC	CASSPTDRLGEQYF
NA	TRBV6-6	NA	TRBJ1-2	TGTGCCAGCACCACGGGGCAGGGCCAGGGCTACACCTTC	CASTTGQGQGYTF
NA	TRBV19	NA	TRBJ1-3	TGTGCCAGTAGTATTGCCGGATTAACCGTACACCTCTCTGGAAACACCATATATTTT	CASSIAGLTVHLSGNTIYF
NA	TRBV4-2	NA	TRBJ1-4	TGTGCCAGCAGCCAAGATAGGACTAATGAAAAACTGTTTTTT	CASSQDRTNEKLFF